Listed below are T cell receptor beta chains from one sample, sequenced in a study of T cell repertoires in cytomegalovirus infection. Using its own MiXCR run on the reads, TCRdb lists one record per CDR3 protein. The sample consists of about 230,000 distinct CDR3 sequences, roughly 22% of them appearing once. Specimen: CD8+ T cells from PBMCs. The receptor set was obtained from a human donor in good health (CMV status not recorded). Some clones in this sample may be carry-over from other donors' samples. The CDR3 runs from the conserved cysteine through the conserved F or W. Fields, in order: D gene, clone size, J gene, V gene, CDR3 protein, CDR3 DNA. A D gene is named only where the DNA matches it firmly. Clone size is shown for a subset of rows, as once, few, many or a class of expanded clone.

>TRBD1|many|TRBJ2-7|TRBV7-7
CASSIKQGADYEQYF
TGTGCCAGCAGCATCAAACAGGGGGCGGACTACGAGCAGTACTTC
>.|.|TRBJ1-2|TRBV29-1
CSVDRRGDYGYTF
TGCAGCGTTGATCGCCGGGGCGACTATGGCTACACCTTC
>.|.|TRBJ2-1|TRBV29-1
CSVVIRGAEQFF
TGCAGCGTTGTAATCAGGGGTGCTGAGCAGTTCTTC
>TRBD1|few|TRBJ2-3|TRBV28
CASSTQGAGDTQYF
TGTGCCAGCAGTACCCAGGGGGCCGGAGATACGCAGTATTTT
>TRBD2|.|TRBJ2-1|TRBV15
CATSGSSGALWNEQFF
TGTGCCACCAGCGGCTCTAGCGGGGCGCTTTGGAATGAGCAGTTCTTC
>.|few|TRBJ2-2|TRBV15
CATSRDLGKQENTGELFF
TGTGCCACCAGCAGAGATTTAGGGAAACAGGAGAACACCGGGGAGCTGTTTTTT
>.|many|TRBJ2-5|TRBV2
CASSGTLNREETQYF
TGTGCCAGCAGTGGTACTCTGAACCGGGAAGAGACCCAGTACTTC
>.|.|TRBJ2-1|TRBV6-6
CASSYGHVPSNEQFF
TGTGCCAGCAGTTACGGGCACGTCCCTTCCAATGAGCAGTTCTTC
>.|once|TRBJ1-2|TRBV9
CASSAGQLGYTF
TGTGCCAGCAGCGCCGGGCAGCTAGGCTACACCTTC
>TRBD2|few|TRBJ2-2|TRBV28
CASSLLAGVNTGELFF
TGTGCCAGCAGTCTACTAGCGGGGGTTAACACCGGGGAGCTGTTTTTT
>.|once|TRBJ2-1|TRBV11-2
CASSFGTTSYNEQFF
TGTGCCAGCAGCTTCGGGACCACGTCCTACAATGAGCAGTTCTTC
>TRBD2|.|TRBJ2-7|TRBV7-6
CASSGLGAGRSF
TGTGCCAGCTCGGGTCTCGGAGCGGGGAGATCGTTC
>.|.|TRBJ1-2|TRBV2
CASSDELGGPDGYTF
TGTGCCAGCAGTGATGAGTTGGGGGGGCCGGATGGCTACACCTTC
>.|.|TRBJ1-1|TRBV20-1
CSAEGVGWMNTEAFF
TGCAGTGCTGAGGGGGTGGGTTGGATGAACACTGAAGCTTTCTTT
>TRBD1|few|TRBJ2-7|TRBV20-1
CSARDLGQGGYEQYF
TGCAGTGCTAGAGATTTAGGACAGGGAGGCTACGAGCAGTACTTC
>.|.|TRBJ2-1|TRBV28
CASSPGRGLVVIWPHNEQFF
TGTGCCAGCAGTCCCGGCAGGGGCCTAGTGGTTATATGGCCCCACAATGAGCAGTTCTTC
>.|few|TRBJ2-7|TRBV6-2/TRBV6-3
CASSYGLPEDEQYF
TGTGCCAGCAGTTACGGACTACCAGAGGACGAGCAGTACTTC
>.|many|TRBJ1-5|TRBV27
CASSEQVPIRDQTGNQPQHF
TGTGCCAGCAGCGAACAGGTACCCATAAGAGACCAAACCGGCAATCAGCCCCAGCATTTT
>.|.|TRBJ2-7|TRBV4-1
CASRLGPGYEQYF
TGCGCCAGCAGATTAGGCCCCGGGTACGAGCAGTACTTC
>.|few|TRBJ1-2|TRBV9
CASSGTRDNYGYTF
TGTGCCAGCAGCGGAACAAGGGATAACTATGGCTACACCTTC
>TRBD2|few|TRBJ2-3|TRBV28
CASSPWAAGANGDTQYF
TGTGCCAGCAGTCCTTGGGCGGCGGGAGCAAACGGAGATACGCAGTATTTT
>TRBD1|few|TRBJ2-6|TRBV7-9
CASSSRTGDQAGANVLTF
TGTGCCAGCAGCTCACGGACAGGGGACCAGGCTGGGGCCAACGTCCTGACTTTC
>TRBD1|.|TRBJ2-3|TRBV15
CATMERTGSTDTQYF
TGTGCCACCATGGAAAGGACAGGGAGCACAGATACGCAGTATTTT
>.|.|TRBJ2-2|TRBV29-1
CSVVGGPIPTGELFF
TGCAGCGTGGTGGGGGGGCCTATCCCCACCGGGGAGCTGTTTTTT
>.|few|TRBJ2-3|TRBV15
CATSRDAIRIVGDTQYF
TGTGCCACCAGCAGAGATGCCATCCGAATAGTAGGGGATACGCAGTATTTT
>.|many|TRBJ2-6|TRBV7-2
CASSPVSGRFSGANVLTF
TGTGCCAGCAGCCCGGTTTCGGGGCGCTTTTCTGGGGCCAACGTCCTGACTTTC
>TRBD1|few|TRBJ2-7|TRBV28
CASRRDRDRGLNEQYF
TGTGCCAGCAGAAGAGACCGGGACAGGGGGCTCAACGAGCAGTACTTC
>.|many|TRBJ2-5|TRBV6-5
CASSYSRVQETQYF
TGTGCCAGCAGTTACTCGCGGGTGCAAGAGACCCAGTACTTC
>.|.|TRBJ1-1|TRBV28
CASSLTLGPNTEAFF
TGTGCCAGCAGTTTAACGCTGGGGCCGAACACTGAAGCTTTCTTT
>TRBD1|.|TRBJ1-5|TRBV10-3
CATKGTGGDSNQPQHF
TGTGCCACTAAGGGGACAGGGGGCGATAGCAATCAGCCCCAGCATTTT
>.|.|TRBJ2-5|TRBV15
CATSRGWGQETQYF
TGTGCCACCAGCAGAGGCTGGGGCCAAGAGACCCAGTACTTC
>.|few|TRBJ1-5|TRBV12-3/TRBV12-4
CASSRYSNQPQHF
TGTGCCAGCAGCCGATATAGCAATCAGCCCCAGCATTTT
>TRBD1|.|TRBJ2-7|TRBV20-1
CSASDAGQGLLWGYEQYF
TGCAGTGCTAGTGATGCGGGACAGGGCCTCTTGTGGGGCTACGAGCAGTACTTC
>TRBD1|.|TRBJ2-3|TRBV28
CASSPGQVFTDTQYF
TGTGCCAGCAGCCCAGGACAGGTTTTCACAGATACGCAGTATTTT
>.|.|TRBJ1-5|TRBV6-2/TRBV6-3
CASSYSDRNRDNQPQHF
TGTGCCAGCAGTTACTCCGATCGCAACAGGGACAATCAGCCCCAGCATTTT
>TRBD1|few|TRBJ2-2|TRBV10-3
CAISEGQGTGELFF
TGTGCCATCAGTGAGGGACAGGGGACCGGGGAGCTGTTTTTT
>TRBD1|many|TRBJ2-4|TRBV28
CASTATGQGLAKNIQYF
TGTGCCAGCACAGCCACGGGACAGGGGTTAGCCAAAAACATTCAGTACTTC
>TRBD1|few|TRBJ1-5|TRBV12-3/TRBV12-4
CASRSGTGIQPQHF
TGTGCCAGCAGATCCGGGACAGGGATACAGCCCCAGCATTTT
>TRBD2|many|TRBJ2-1|TRBV2
CASSEISGGYYNEQFF
TGTGCCAGCAGTGAAATAAGCGGGGGATACTACAATGAGCAGTTCTTC
>.|many|TRBJ2-7|TRBV7-2
CASSRLAASSYEQYF
TGTGCCAGCAGCCGGTTAGCGGCATCCTCCTACGAGCAGTACTTC
>TRBD1|.|TRBJ1-6|TRBV4-1
CASSHQQGAVNSPLHF
TGCGCCAGCAGCCATCAGCAGGGGGCAGTTAATTCACCCCTCCACTTT
>.|few|TRBJ1-2|TRBV12-3/TRBV12-4
CASSLSGQSYGYTF
TGTGCCAGCAGTTTAAGTGGACAGAGCTATGGCTACACCTTC
>.|once|TRBJ2-7|TRBV6-5
CASSYMPSGLEQYF
TGTGCCAGCAGTTACATGCCAAGTGGGCTCGAGCAGTACTTC
>.|.|TRBJ2-1|TRBV19
CASSMAQGTYNEQFF
TGTGCCAGTAGTATGGCCCAGGGAACCTACAATGAGCAGTTCTTC
>TRBD2|.|TRBJ2-2|TRBV20-1
CSARGFSGGADTGELFF
TGCAGTGCTAGAGGGTTTAGCGGGGGGGCAGACACCGGGGAGCTGTTTTTT
>.|few|TRBJ1-1|TRBV20-1
CSARLPGIMNTEAFF
TGCAGTGCTAGATTGCCAGGCATCATGAACACTGAAGCTTTCTTT
>TRBD2|few|TRBJ2-1|TRBV12-3/TRBV12-4
CASSFRDYKFF
TGTGCCAGCAGTTTCCGGGACTACAAGTTCTTC
>TRBD1|many|TRBJ2-4|TRBV7-8
CASSVWDRVNIQYF
TGTGCCAGCAGCGTTTGGGACAGGGTGAACATTCAGTACTTC
>TRBD1|few|TRBJ2-7|TRBV9
CASSVAQTGVSSYEQYF
TGTGCCAGCAGCGTGGCCCAGACAGGGGTGAGTTCCTACGAGCAGTACTTC
>.|.|TRBJ1-1|TRBV6-6
CASSYSFGNTEAFF
TGTGCCAGCAGTTACTCATTCGGGAACACTGAAGCTTTCTTT
>.|many|TRBJ2-5|TRBV6-6
CASSYEGVQETQYF
TGTGCCAGCAGTTACGAAGGGGTGCAAGAGACCCAGTACTTC
>.|.|TRBJ1-6|TRBV11-2
CASSLEGAWTYNSPLHF
TGTGCCAGCAGCTTAGAGGGCGCGTGGACCTATAATTCACCCCTCCACTTT